This T cell receptor (beta chain) stems from a study of blood T cells in healthy people across ages. Across the study: About one barcoded TCR beta cDNA was captured per two T cells. Regarding the study as a whole: The recorded TCR beta diversity per million T cells decreased in a roughly linear manner with age. Higher diversity and more naive CD4+ cells were features of long-lived donors, compared to aged donors.

Using a J-beta primer mix together with a sample-barcoded 5' primer, a second PCR was run for roughly 6 to 12 cycles. TCRdb analysed the 5' RACE reads with MiXCR anew, one entry per CDR3 protein. The sample includes more than 650,000 distinct CDR3 sequences, approximately 22% of them seen just once. Donors were healthy Caucasian individuals from Russia aged roughly 6 to 95. About this clonotype: Its antigen is still unknown.

The source of this sequence is a man between 70 and 80 years old in good health. The sequenced sample was blood.

The chain's CDR3 is CSASRGTGARSSPLHF. CDR3 coding DNA: TGCAGTGCTAGTCGGGGGACAGGGGCCCGGAGTTCACCCCTCCACTTT. The genes are TRBV20-1 and TRBJ1-6, with 10 nucleotides matching TRBD1. The CDR3 totals 16 residues. J lost 9 bases, V lost 3 bases, and 11 bases had no gene match. CDR1 and CDR2 (germline): DFQATT, SNEGSKA (reference sequence).